Here is one TCR beta chain with its context. DNA input for the unsorted PBMC replicate PCRs was about 280 ng, some 29,000 T cell genomes. Clones were sequenced by immunoSEQ multiplex PCR, and TCRdb holds only the in-frame ones, with some missing. Here the sample spans 450,000 to 600,000 clones, roughly 85% being singletons. The sample belongs to a study of shared clonotypes between healthy human individuals. Trimming cost V 6 bases and J 7 bases; bases outside gene matches: 7. Germline V gives CDR1 MDHEN, CDR2 SYDVKM. The CDR3 totals 14 residues. Sequenced input: PBMCs. The clonotype was recovered from a woman between 40 and 55 years old in good health. Some clones in this sample may be carry-over from other donors' samples. The chain joins TRBV28 to TRBJ1-4; TRBD1 aligns across 8 bases. The CDR3 protein is CASRPGGRVEKLFF. Written as DNA, the CDR3 is TGTGCCAGCAGACCAGGGGGCAGGGTTGAAAAACTGTTTTTT.